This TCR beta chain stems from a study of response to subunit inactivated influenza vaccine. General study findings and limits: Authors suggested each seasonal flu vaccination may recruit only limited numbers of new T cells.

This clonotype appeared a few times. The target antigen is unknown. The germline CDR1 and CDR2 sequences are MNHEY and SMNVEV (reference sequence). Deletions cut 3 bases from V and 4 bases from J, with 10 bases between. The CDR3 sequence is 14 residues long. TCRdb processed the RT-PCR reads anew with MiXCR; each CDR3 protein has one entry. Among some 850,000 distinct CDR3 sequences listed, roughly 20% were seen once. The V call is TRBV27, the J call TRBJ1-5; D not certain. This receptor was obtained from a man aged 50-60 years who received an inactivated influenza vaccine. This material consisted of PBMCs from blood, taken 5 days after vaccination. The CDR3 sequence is CASSFSGKNQPQHF. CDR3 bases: TGTGCCAGCAGTTTTTCAGGCAAGAATCAGCCCCAGCATTTT.